The T cell receptor beta chain under discussion was sequenced for a study of blood T cell repertoires in COVID-19 (dated by TCRdb to between 2020 and 2021). At the level of the whole study: Samples from collaborators originated in the United States, Italy and Spain and spanned both the acute and convalescent phases of COVID-19. The prospective study material was composed of cDNA or gDNA derived from T cells, B-cell-depleted T cells, or PBMCs. Deeply sampled blood TCRbeta repertoires from subjects exposed to, actively infected with, or recovered from COVID-19 were included in the dataset. The repertoires were released in a freely available public database meant as a resource for research on the immune response to SARS-CoV-2. The samples were drawn from the first 160 participants of the ongoing ImmuneRACE study and from 950 to 1,500 subjects provided by 6 global collaborators. Sample metadata almost always included a de-identified subject ID, COVID-19 status, age in years and sex. HLA class I and class II types, where available, came from metadata supplied by the sample provider rather than from assay-based typing.

TCRbeta CDR3 regions were amplified from genomic DNA using the immunoSEQ Assay, a bias-controlled multiplex PCR. The study's processing was this. The number of nucleated cells in each sample was estimated by amplification of reference gene primers within the assay. To quantify the absolute abundance of each unique TCRbeta CDR3 rearrangement, sequence reads were collapsed and filtered. For each sample, productive Simpson clonality was calculated by taking the square root of Simpson's diversity index across productive rearrangements. TCRdb took this table from immuneACCESS and kept in-frame rearrangements with V and J called. Such tables lack part of the clones; where checked against another copy, unresolved V genes explain under half of the gap, and the rest is unexplained. The V and J calls and clone size were taken over from that table, and D and trimming were inferred from the DNA. The sample yields over 85,000 clones; roughly 89% were counted once. The top ten constitute roughly 2.1% of the sample.

The CDR3 covers 15 residues, taking in both the cysteine and the phenylalanine. The read is trimmed to its CDR3 DNA, 45 bases read in frame from base 1. V is cut back by 3 bases and J by 6 bases, with 7 bases in the junction unmatched. Looking up the germline V gene yields CDR1 SGHVS and CDR2 FNYEAQ. One collaborating source in Seattle enrolled patients during active infection and followed them longitudinally through the course of disease. Collaborating institutions collected whole blood in K2EDTA tubes following their own protocols. Collaborator samples were shipped for TCRbeta analysis as frozen whole blood, isolated PBMCs, or DNA extracted from either sample type. What the study reported, not specific to this receptor: The amount of clinical and demographic metadata varied by source and participant and was provided uncurated.

As for this clone: The specificity of this receptor is unknown. No base-level quality is on record; no much larger clone is a single base apart.

The V and J segments used are TRBV7-6 and TRBJ2-7; TRBD1 matches 11 bases in the middle. What was sequenced was peripheral blood. The TCR comes from a woman in her 50s with COVID-19, enrolled during active disease. The nucleotide sequence is TGTGCCAGCAGCTTGACCGGGACAGGGGGGGGCGAGCAGTACTTC. Its translation reads: CASSLTGTGGGEQYF.